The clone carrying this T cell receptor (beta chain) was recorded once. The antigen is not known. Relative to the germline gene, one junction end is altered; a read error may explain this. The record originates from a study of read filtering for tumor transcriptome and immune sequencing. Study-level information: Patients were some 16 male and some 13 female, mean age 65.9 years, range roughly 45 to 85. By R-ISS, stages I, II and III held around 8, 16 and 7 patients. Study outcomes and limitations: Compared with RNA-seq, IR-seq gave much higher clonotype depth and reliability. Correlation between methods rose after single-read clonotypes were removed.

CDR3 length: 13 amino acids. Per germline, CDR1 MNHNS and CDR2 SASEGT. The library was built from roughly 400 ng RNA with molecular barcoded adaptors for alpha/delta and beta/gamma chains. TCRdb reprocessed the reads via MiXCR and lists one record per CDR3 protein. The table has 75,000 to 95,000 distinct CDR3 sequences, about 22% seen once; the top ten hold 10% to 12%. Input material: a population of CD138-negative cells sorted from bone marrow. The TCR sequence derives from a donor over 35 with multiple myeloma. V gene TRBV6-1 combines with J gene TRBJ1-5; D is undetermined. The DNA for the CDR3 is TGTGCCAACGGTGGGAGGTTCGACCAGCCCCTGCATTTT. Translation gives CANGGRFDQPLHF.